This T cell receptor beta chain was captured in a study of T-cell memory formation after mild COVID-19. Across the whole study: Clusters of TCRs were largely donor specific. Study conclusions and caveats: Pre-infection memory contained some responding clones, which suggested that cross-reactive memory had joined. While clones contracting from day 15 to 85 were balanced between CD4 and CD8, later expanders leaned CD4+. Mainly CM and EM harbored the contracting CD4+ clones; mainly EMRA harbored the CD8+ ones.

Trimming shortened V by 5 bases and J by 3 bases, and 17 bases separated the two germline ends. The CDR3 is 15 residues long. Germline-derived CDR1 and CDR2 are LGHNA and YSLEER. This clonotype was seen many times. Its antigen is undetermined. TCRdb itself ran the 5' RACE reads through MiXCR, one entry per CDR3 protein. The sample lists approximately 50,000 distinct CDR3 sequences; approximately 9% were seen once. The sequencing input was PBMCs or a T cell subset sorted from them (not recorded which). The chain couples TRBV4-3 to TRBJ2-7; TRBD2 might be the D (6 bases). The sequence was collected from an adult woman who had mild COVID-19 (a few samples of this study predate the infection). Cell type and time point are not known. CDR3 DNA sequence: TGCGCCAGCAGCAAGAGTAGCGGACAAATCTACGAGCAGTACTTC. Protein: CASSKSSGQIYEQYF.